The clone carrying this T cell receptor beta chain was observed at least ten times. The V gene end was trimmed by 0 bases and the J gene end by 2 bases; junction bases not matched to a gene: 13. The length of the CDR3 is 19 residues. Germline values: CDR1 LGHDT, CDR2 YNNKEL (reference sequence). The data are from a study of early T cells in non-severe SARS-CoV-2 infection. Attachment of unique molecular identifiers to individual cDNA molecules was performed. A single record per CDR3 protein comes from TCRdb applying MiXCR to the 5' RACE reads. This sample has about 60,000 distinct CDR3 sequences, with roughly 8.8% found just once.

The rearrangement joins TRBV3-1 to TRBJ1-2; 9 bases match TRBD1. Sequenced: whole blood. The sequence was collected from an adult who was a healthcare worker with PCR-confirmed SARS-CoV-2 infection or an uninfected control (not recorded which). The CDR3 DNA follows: TGTGCCAGCAGCCAAGACGCCCTGAGGACAGGGGCGCAGAACTATGGCTACACCTTC. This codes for CASSQDALRTGAQNYGYTF.